The 11 T cell receptor beta chains below were found in one sample sequenced in a study of T cell responses to AZD1222 COVID-19 vaccine. Data came from immunoSEQ multiplex PCR; TCRdb stores just in-frame clones and leaves some out. This table has around 130,000 clones, 93% appearing once. Sequences were derived from peripheral blood, sampled on day 0 of AZD1222 vaccination. The receptors were sampled from an adult in good health.

The chain joins TRBV10-3 to TRBJ2-5, with 7 bases that match TRBD2. This CDR3 is built from 16 residues. V trimming: 3 bases; J trimming: 4 bases; junction bases outside the gene matches: 11. Germline V gives CDR1 ENHRY, CDR2 SYGVKD. CDR3 sequence: CAISEFKPGRGETQYF. The CDR3 DNA sequence: TGTGCCATCAGTGAATTTAAACCAGGGAGGGGAGAGACCCAGTACTTC.

This chain uses TRBV25-1 with TRBJ1-1; D gene uncertain. The CDR3 spans 13 residues. The germline CDR1 and CDR2 sequences are MGHDK and SYGVNS. Trimming took off 6 bases at V and 5 bases at J, with 13 bases between the two ends. CDR3 sequence reads: CASRALQGTEAFF. CDR3 bases: TGTGCCAGCAGGGCCCTTCAAGGAACTGAAGCTTTCTTT.

The chain recombines TRBV7-6 with TRBJ1-1; TRBD1 matches 8 bases. V dropped 1 base and J dropped 5; count of bases not matched to a gene: 9. The length of the CDR3 is 16 residues. The V gene's germline CDR1 is SGHVS and CDR2 FNYEAQ. The CDR3 DNA reads TGTGCCAGCAGCTTAGATTTAGGACAGGGATGGACTGAAGCTTTCTTT. Amino acids: CASSLDLGQGWTEAFF.

This rearrangement joins TRBV5-4 to TRBJ2-1; 8 nucleotides match TRBD2. Trimming at V came to 4 bases and at J to 1 base, leaving 7 bases not matched to a gene. Germline loops: CDR1 SGHNT, CDR2 YYREEE (reference sequence). This CDR3 is 16 amino acids long. DNA of the CDR3: TGTGCCAGCAGCCCCGGGAGGGCGGTTTCCTACAATGAGCAGTTCTTC. It translates to CASSPGRAVSYNEQFF.

The V and J genes are TRBV11-1 and TRBJ2-6; D remains ambiguous. CDR1 is SGHAT, CDR2 FQDESV, per germline (reference sequence). This CDR3 has 16 amino acids. V was clipped by 0 bases and J by 0 bases, with 6 bases between them. The CDR3 DNA is TGTGCCAGCAGCTTAGCTGGCCTCTCTGGGGCCAACGTCCTGACTTTC. Its translation is CASSLAGLSGANVLTF.

V and J are TRBV28 and TRBJ2-7; D unresolved. The CDR3 has 12 residues. The germline CDR1 and CDR2 sequences are MDHEN and SYDVKM. Deletions cut 8 bases from V and 6 bases from J, with 14 bases between. This chain's CDR3 is CASRSGGLEQYF. The CDR3 DNA reads as TGTGCCAGCCGATCAGGCGGCCTCGAGCAGTACTTC. Full variable domain (missing parts from reference TRBV28 and TRBJ2-7): DVKVTQSSRYLVKRTGEKVFLECVQDMDHENMFWYRQDPGLGLRLIYFSYDVKMKEKGDIPEGYSVSREKKERFSLILESASTNQTSMYLCASRSGGLEQYFGPGTRLTVT.

The chain links TRBV5-3 to TRBJ1-5; D unclear. TRBV5-3 is identified as an open reading frame with a role that is uncertain. This CDR3 has 16 amino acids. Trimming removed 5 bases at V and 4 bases at J, with 19 bases between. CDR3 amino acids: CARSTWRERKNQPQHF. In nucleotides, the CDR3 is TGTGCCAGAAGTACCTGGCGGGAGCGGAAAAATCAGCCCCAGCATTTT.

V is TRBV6-6 and J is TRBJ1-6, with D tentatively TRBD1 (5 bases). Germline CDR1 and CDR2: MNHNY and SVGAGI (reference sequence). Trimming pared 8 bases from V and 7 bases from J, leaving 12 bases between. CDR3 length equals 13 residues. CDR3 loop: CASERDDNSPLHF. The CDR3 nucleotides are TGTGCCAGCGAACGGGACGACAATTCACCCCTCCACTTT.

The V gene is TRBV7-2, the J gene TRBJ2-5, with D maybe TRBD1 (6 bases). CDR3 length: 13 residues. CDR1 is SGHTA, CDR2 FQGNSA, per germline. Trimming left V 5 bases short and J 5 bases short, with 12 bases between. CDR3 bases: TGTGCCAGCAGCCCCCAGGGGTCTGAGACCCAGTACTTC. It yields the protein CASSPQGSETQYF.

V and J are TRBV7-2 and TRBJ2-1, with a weak D call TRBD2 (7 bases). Germline values: CDR1 SGHTA, CDR2 FQGNSA. This CDR3 has 15 residues. V lost 1 base and J 6 bases, leaving 13 bases between the germline ends. The CDR3: CASSLGGGGRNEQFF. In nucleotides, the CDR3 is TGTGCCAGCAGCTTAGGGGGAGGGGGTCGCAATGAGCAGTTCTTC.

The chain is built from TRBV3-1 (or the pseudogene TRBV3-2) and TRBJ1-3; D unresolved. CDR1 and CDR2 (germline): LGHDT, YNNKEL (reference sequence). The CDR3 runs 13 residues. Trimming removed 1 base at V and 4 bases at J, with 5 bases between. CDR3 protein: CASSQGRGNTIYF. CDR3 nucleotides: TGTGCCAGCAGCCAAGGGAGGGGAAACACCATATATTTT.